This T cell receptor beta chain is drawn from a study of CXCR3-negative and CXCR3-positive naive CD8 T cells. Across the whole study: The total count of TRB reads reached 110 million to 150 million, and each library contributed about 1.5 +/- 0.3 million.

This CDR3 contains 13 residues. CDR1 and CDR2 from the germline V gene are SQVTM and ANQGSEA. The authors made the TRB cDNA libraries by 5' RACE using UMI labels. With the 5' RACE reads reprocessed, TCRdb shows one record per CDR3 protein and no DNA. The sample holds under 85,000 distinct CDR3 sequences. The V gene is TRBV29-1, the J gene TRBJ2-7. The sequenced sample was naive CXCR3- CD8+ T cells from blood. The sample's subset: CD45RO-CCR7+CD27+CD95- naive CD8+ T cells lacking CXCR3 (TNR3-). The source is a human donor in good health. Some clones in this sample may be carry-over from other donors' samples. The CDR3 is CSVEKGQPYEQYF.